Given below is one T cell receptor (beta chain) in context. No cognate antigen has been identified for it. No quality values exist for individual bases; no much larger clone is one base distant. CDR1 and CDR2 were assigned from the germline V gene as KGHDR and SFDVKD. From cysteine to phenylalanine, the CDR3 is 13 amino acids long. This entry keeps only the CDR3 DNA: 39 bases, framed from base 1. Trimming costs V 0 bases and J 9 bases, and their ends lie 9 bases apart. Sequenced using an Illumina NovaSeq 6000. cDNA libraries for TCRalpha and TCRbeta were prepared by 5'RACE using constant-segment primers, with sample barcodes and unique molecular identifiers added. RNA was extracted from every sample with Trizol reagent. Amplification of the libraries took two PCR steps, and the second step added a second sample barcode plus Illumina TruSeq adapters. Sequencing of libraries was performed on an Illumina NovaSeq with 2 x 150 bp paired-end reads. The study's own analysis went as follows. Demultiplexing of reads and collapsing into UMI-guided consensus sequences were performed with migec v1.2.7. With mixcr v2.1.11, UMI consensuses were aligned to TRA and TRB V and J templates and assembled into clonotypes. Clonotypes were classified as expanded or contracted when called significant by both edgeR and NoisET, with noise models trained on biological replicates. edgeR calls used a false discovery rate-adjusted p below 0.01 and a log2 fold-change threshold of 1. As an exploratory analysis of dynamics, max-normalized trajectories of the 1000 most abundant clonotypes were examined with PCA combined with hierarchical clustering. The CD4 or CD8 phenotype of responding clones was assigned using the separately sequenced CD4+ and CD8+ repertoires. TCRdb reanalyzed the raw reads on its own, using fastp at Q25 for trimming and MiXCR for clone calling, and kept in-frame beta chains. Every entry covers one CDR3 protein and lists the most common genes and DNA from its rows. TCRdb's processing, not the authors' own work, is the source of the V and J calls. This sample holds a few hundred thousand distinct CDR3 sequences; roughly an eighth were observed only once. Roughly 22% of the sample goes to the ten largest clones.

This sample stems from a study of T-cell memory formation after mild COVID-19 (dated by TCRdb to the early 2020s). As for the study more broadly: Most TCR sequence clusters were specific to one of the two donors. Longitudinal TCRalpha and TCRbeta repertoire sequencing tracked T-cell clones expanding and contracting after mild COVID-19 in a couple of donors. The cohort was made up of two young adult volunteers, one female and one male, who were previously healthy. What the authors observed across the whole study: From day 15 to 85, contracting clones showed balanced CD4/CD8 phenotypes, whereas a second wave of clones that expanded from day 15 to 37 leaned towards CD4+. Contracting CD4+ clones turned up mainly in the CM and EM memory subsets, whereas EMRA was where CD8+ clones were enriched. The detection of some responding clones in pre-infection memory suggests that pre-existing cross-reactive memory T cells joined the SARS-CoV-2 response. The second-wave clones that peaked on day 37 were not confirmed to be SARS-CoV-2 specific. Only two mild cases were covered in the study, and larger cohorts including severe cases with pre-infection samples were considered necessary.

Ficoll-Paque density gradient centrifugation was the method used to isolate PBMCs. The chain was built from TRBV24-1 and TRBJ2-3; the D gene lacks a confident call. The specimen was PBMCs or a T cell subset sorted from them (not recorded which). This receptor was identified in a man younger than 35 who had mild COVID-19 (a few samples of this study predate the infection). The sample titles of this study are shuffled in the database, so cell type and time point are left out; the donor was told from shared clones. DNA sequence: TGTGCCACCAGTGATTTGACAGTCGGAACGCAGTATTTT. It encodes CATSDLTVGTQYF.